This T cell receptor (beta chain) was sequenced in a study of blood T cell repertoires in COVID-19. Study details: Collection of acute and convalescent COVID-19 samples took place in the United States, Italy and Spain. PBMCs, B-cell-depleted T cells, or T cells were the source of the cDNA or gDNA that made up the material.

CDR1 is MDHEN, CDR2 SYDVKM, per germline. CDR3 length: 17 amino acids. J was trimmed by 1 base and V by 6 bases; bases with no gene match: 12. Original processing methods: From reference gene primer amplification, estimates of nucleated cell counts were derived. Libraries were prepared by immunoSEQ multiplex PCR; TCRdb keeps only in-frame clonotypes and omits some of them. V and J calls and clone size are copied from that table; D and trimming were computed from the DNA. The data show tens of thousands of clones, with around 73% seen just once and about a fifth held by the top ten. The chain uses TRBV28 and TRBJ2-5; TRBD1 aligns across 9 bases. Sample: peripheral blood. The sequence came from a man aged 80 or over with active or convalescent COVID-19. The CDR3 spells CASSPPFRTGAQETQYF. CDR3 DNA sequence: TGTGCCAGCAGCCCTCCATTCCGGACAGGGGCCCAAGAGACCCAGTACTTC.